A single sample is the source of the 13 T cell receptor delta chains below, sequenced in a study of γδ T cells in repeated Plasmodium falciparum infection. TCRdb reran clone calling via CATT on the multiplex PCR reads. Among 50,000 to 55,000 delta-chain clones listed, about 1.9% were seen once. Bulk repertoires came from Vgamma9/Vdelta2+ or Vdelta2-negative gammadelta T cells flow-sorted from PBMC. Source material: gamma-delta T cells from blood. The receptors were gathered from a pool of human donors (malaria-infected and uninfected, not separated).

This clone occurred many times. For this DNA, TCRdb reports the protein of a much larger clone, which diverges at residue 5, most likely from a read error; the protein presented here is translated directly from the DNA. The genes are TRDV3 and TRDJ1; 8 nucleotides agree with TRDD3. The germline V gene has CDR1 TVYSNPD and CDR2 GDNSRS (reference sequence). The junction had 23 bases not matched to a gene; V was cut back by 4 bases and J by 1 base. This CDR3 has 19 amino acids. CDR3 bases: TGTGCCTGCTATCCTCCTACGGGGATACCCCGAGCCTGCACCGATAAACTCATCTTT. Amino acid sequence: CACYPPTGIPRACTDKLIF.

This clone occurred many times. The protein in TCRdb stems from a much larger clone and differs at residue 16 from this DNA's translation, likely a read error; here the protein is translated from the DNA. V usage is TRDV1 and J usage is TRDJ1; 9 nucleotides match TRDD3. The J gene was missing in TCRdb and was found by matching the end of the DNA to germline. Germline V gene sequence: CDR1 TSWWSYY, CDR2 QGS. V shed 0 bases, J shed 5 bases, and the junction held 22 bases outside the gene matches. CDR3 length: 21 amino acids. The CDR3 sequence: CALGELCWVCTRTGGVDKLIF. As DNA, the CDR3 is TGTGCTCTTGGGGAACTATGTTGGGTATGTACGCGTACTGGGGGAGTGGATAAACTCATCTTT.

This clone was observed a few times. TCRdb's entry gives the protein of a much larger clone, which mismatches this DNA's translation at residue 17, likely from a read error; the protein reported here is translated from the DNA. The CDR3 bases are TGTGCGTTCCACCCCTCTCCACCGAACGTACGGGATCGTTTGGGTAAACACATCTTT. Translating it yields CAFHPSPPNVRDRLGKHIF. No J gene was named, though the V gene is TRDV3. The CDR3 length is 19 residues. Germline CDR1 and CDR2: TVYSNPD and GDNSRS (reference sequence).

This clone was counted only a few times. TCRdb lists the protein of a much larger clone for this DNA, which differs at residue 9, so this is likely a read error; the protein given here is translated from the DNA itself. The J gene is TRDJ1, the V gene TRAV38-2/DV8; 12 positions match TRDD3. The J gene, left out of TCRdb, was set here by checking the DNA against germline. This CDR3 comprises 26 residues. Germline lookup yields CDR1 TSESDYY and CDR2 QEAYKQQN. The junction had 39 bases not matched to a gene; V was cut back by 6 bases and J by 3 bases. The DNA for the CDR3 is TGTGCTTATACGGGGCCGCCCTCCATTCAGCCCCGTACTGGGGGATACCATACGACGGGTCCCGATAAACTCATCTTT. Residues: CAYTGPPSIQPRTGGYHTTGPDKLIF.

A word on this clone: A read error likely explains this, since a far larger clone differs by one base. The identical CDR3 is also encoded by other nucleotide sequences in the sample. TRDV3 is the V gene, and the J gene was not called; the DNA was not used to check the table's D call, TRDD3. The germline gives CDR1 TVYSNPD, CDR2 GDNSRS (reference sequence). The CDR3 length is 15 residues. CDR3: CAFSASWWDTDKLIF. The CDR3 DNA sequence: TGTGCCTTTAGCGCCTCGTGGTGGGACACCGATAAGCTCATCTTT.

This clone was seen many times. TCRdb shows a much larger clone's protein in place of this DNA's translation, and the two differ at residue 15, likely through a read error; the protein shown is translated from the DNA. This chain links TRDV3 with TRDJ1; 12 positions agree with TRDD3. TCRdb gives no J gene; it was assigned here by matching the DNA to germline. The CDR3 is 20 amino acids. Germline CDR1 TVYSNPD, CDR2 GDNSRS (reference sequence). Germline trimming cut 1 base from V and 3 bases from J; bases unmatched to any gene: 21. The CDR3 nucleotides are TGTGCCTTTATGATTCCCTCGTACTGGGGGATACCCTTGAACGCCGATAAACTCATCTTT. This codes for CAFMIPSYWGIPLNADKLIF. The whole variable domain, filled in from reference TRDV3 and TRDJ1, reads CDKVTQSSPDQTVASGSEVVLLCTYDTVYSNPDLFWYRIRPDYSFQFVFYGDNSRSEGADFTQGRFSVKHILTQKAFHLVISPVRTEDSATYYCAFMIPSYWGIPLNADKLIFGKGTRVTVEP.

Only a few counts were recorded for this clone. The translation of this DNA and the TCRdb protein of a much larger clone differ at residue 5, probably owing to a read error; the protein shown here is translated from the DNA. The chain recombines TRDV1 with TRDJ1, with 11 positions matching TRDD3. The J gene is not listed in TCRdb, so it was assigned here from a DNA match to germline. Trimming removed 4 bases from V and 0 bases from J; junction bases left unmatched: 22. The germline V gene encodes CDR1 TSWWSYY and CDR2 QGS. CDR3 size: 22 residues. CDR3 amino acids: CALGGQGLAILGDKCYTDKLIF. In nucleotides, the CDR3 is TGTGCTCTTGGGGGACAAGGCCTAGCGATACTGGGGGATAAATGTTACACCGATAAACTCATCTTT.

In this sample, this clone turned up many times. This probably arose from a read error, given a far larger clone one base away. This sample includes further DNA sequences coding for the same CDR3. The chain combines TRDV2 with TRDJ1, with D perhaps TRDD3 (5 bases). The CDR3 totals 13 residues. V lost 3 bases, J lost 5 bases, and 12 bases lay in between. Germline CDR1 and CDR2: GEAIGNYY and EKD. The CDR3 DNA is TGTGCCTGTGACCAGATGGGGAAGGATAAACTCATCTTT. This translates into CACDQMGKDKLIF.

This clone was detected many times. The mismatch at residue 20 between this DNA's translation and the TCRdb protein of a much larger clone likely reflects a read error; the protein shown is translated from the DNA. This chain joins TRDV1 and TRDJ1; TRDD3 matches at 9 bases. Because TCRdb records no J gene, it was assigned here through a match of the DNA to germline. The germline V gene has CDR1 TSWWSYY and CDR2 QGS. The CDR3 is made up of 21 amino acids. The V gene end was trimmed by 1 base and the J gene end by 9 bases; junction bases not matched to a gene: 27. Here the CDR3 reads CALGEPQFFTGGRYRTAQLIF. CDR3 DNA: TGTGCTCTTGGGGAACCACAGTTTTTCACTGGGGGACGTTATCGGACAGCACAACTCATCTTT.

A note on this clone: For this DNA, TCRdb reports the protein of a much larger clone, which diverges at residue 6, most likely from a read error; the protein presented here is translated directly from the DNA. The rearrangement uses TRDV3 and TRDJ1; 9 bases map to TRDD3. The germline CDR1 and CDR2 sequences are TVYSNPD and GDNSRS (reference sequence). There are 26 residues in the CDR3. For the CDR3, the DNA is TGTGCATACGGATCCCTCCTTAAGCCCCTGTTACTGGGGGACCCCGAATATCCCCCCACTGTTTATAAACTCATCTTT. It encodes CAYGSLLKPLLLGDPEYPPTVYKLIF.

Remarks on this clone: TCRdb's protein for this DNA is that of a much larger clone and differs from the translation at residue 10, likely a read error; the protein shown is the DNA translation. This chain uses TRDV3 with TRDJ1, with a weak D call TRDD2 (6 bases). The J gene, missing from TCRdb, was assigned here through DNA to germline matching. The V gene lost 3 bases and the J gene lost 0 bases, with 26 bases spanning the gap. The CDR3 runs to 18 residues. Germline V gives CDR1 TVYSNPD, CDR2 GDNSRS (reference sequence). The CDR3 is CAFPAVVSPSPYTDKLIF. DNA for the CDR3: TGTGCCTTCCCAGCTGTAGTTTCCCCTTCCCCGTACACCGATAAACTCATCTTT.

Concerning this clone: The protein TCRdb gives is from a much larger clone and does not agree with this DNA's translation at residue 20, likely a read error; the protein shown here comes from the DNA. CDR3 DNA: TGTGCCTGTGACGGTGTACTGGGGGATACGCTCTCTGGCTCCTGGGACACCCGACAGGTGTTTTTC. The encoded protein is CACDGVLGDTLSGSWDTRQVFF. No call exists for the J gene, whereas the V gene is TRDV2; TRDD3 is taken as the D call from the table, unchecked against the DNA. Germline CDR1 is GEAIGNYY and CDR2 is EKD. CDR3 length: 22 amino acids.

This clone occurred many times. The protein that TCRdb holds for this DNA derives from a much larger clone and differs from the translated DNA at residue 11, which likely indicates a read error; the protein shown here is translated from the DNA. The CDR3 here is CALGEGSFPSLVLGDGYTDKLIF. CDR3 in DNA: TGTGCTCTTGGGGAAGGTTCTTTCCCTTCGCTCGTACTGGGGGATGGATACACCGATAAACTCATCTTT. V is TRDV1 and J is TRDJ1; 10 bases are a match to TRDD3. CDR1 and CDR2 from the germline V gene are TSWWSYY and QGS. Trimming removed 2 bases from V and 0 bases from J; junction bases left unmatched: 24. This CDR3 contains 23 residues.